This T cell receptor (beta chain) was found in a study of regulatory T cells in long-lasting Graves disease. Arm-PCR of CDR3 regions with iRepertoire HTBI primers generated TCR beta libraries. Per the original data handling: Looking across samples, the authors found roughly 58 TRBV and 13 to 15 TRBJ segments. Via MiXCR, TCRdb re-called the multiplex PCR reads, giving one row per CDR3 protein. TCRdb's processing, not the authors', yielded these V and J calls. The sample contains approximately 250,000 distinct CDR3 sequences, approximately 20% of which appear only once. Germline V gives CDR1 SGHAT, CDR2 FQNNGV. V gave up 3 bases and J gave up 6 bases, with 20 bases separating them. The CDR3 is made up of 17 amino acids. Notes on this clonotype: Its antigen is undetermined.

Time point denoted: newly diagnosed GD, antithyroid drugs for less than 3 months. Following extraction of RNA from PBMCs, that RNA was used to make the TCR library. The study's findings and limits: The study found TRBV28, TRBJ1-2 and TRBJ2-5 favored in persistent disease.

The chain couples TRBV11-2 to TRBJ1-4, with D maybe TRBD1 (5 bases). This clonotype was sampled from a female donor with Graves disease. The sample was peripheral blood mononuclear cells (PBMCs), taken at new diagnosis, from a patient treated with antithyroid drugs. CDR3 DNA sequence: TGTGCCAGCAGCTTGCAAACGGGGGGATCGGAAGATGAAAAACTGTTTTTT. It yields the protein CASSLQTGGSEDEKLFF.